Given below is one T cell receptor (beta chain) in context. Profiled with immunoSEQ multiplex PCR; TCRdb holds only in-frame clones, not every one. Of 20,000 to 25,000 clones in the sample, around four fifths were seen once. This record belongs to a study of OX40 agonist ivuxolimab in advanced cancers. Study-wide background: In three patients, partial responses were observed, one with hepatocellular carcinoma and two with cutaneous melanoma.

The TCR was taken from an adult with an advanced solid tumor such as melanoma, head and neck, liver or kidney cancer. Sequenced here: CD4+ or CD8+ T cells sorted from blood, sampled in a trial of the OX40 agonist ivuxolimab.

The CDR3 nucleotides are TGTGCCAGCAGCCCCCCCGGCGGGGGGACCACAGATACGCAGTATTTT. Protein product: CASSPPGGGTTDTQYF. This rearrangement joins TRBV9 to TRBJ2-3; 8 bases line up with TRBD2. The V and J ends lost 4 bases and 2 bases, in that order; junction bases with no gene match: 9. This CDR3 is built from 16 residues. CDR1 and CDR2 (germline): SGDLS, YYNGEE.